This T cell receptor (beta chain) appears in the sequencing data of a study of blood T cell repertoires in COVID-19. Study summary: Samples of COVID-19 (acute and convalescent) were obtained from the United States, Italy and Spain. Sample material is recorded as cDNA or gDNA derived from T cells, B-cell-depleted T cells, or PBMCs.

Produced via immunoSEQ multiplex PCR; TCRdb's table is partial and in-frame only. The sample consists of roughly 250,000 clones, more than 90% of them appearing once. Germline CDR1 reads KGHDR; CDR2 reads SFDVKD. J was trimmed by 0 bases and V by 1 base; bases with no gene match: 0. The length of the CDR3 is 16 residues. This sequence joins TRBV24-1 and TRBJ2-1, with 9 bases lining up with TRBD2. The sample was peripheral blood. The sequence derives from a person between 18 and 35 years old with COVID-19, enrolled during active disease. The CDR3 protein is CATSDFSGSSYNEQFF. The CDR3 coding sequence is TGTGCCACCAGTGATTTTAGCGGGAGCTCCTACAATGAGCAGTTCTTC.